This TCR beta chain emerged from a study of post-analysis software for immune sequencing data. V dropped 0 bases and J dropped 7 bases, with 15 bases sitting between them. In germline, CDR1 is LNHNV, CDR2 YYDKDF (reference sequence). The length of the CDR3 is 15 residues. Study-wide results and limits: With TRBV5-6, TRBV5-1 and TRBV20-1 included, about five TRBV segments were more frequent in patients than in controls.

TCR beta cDNA libraries included unique molecular identifiers. One entry per CDR3 protein, called by TCRdb with MiXCR from the PCR reads. The sample lists some 800,000 distinct CDR3 sequences; about 43% were seen once. This clonotype came up a few times. Antigen: not known. This sequence joins TRBV15 and TRBJ2-5; D not certain. The source of this sequence is a girl aged 10 to 17 with multiple sclerosis. Sequencing used blood. CDR3 sequence (DNA): TGTGCCACCAGCAGAGATTTCGGGCTACCTGGGACCCAGTACTTC. It encodes CATSRDFGLPGTQYF. The full variable domain, its missing parts supplied by reference TRBV15 and TRBJ2-5, is DAMVIQNPRYQVTQFGKPVTLSCSQTLNHNVMYWYQQKSSQAPKLLFHYYDKDFNNEADTPDNFQSRRPNTSFCFLDIRSPGLGDTAMYLCATSRDFGLPGTQYFGPGTRLLVL.